Following are 24 T cell receptor beta chains from one sample sequenced in a study of T cell responses to AZD1222 COVID-19 vaccine. Only in-frame clones appear in the TCRdb table, and some are missing; sequencing was by immunoSEQ multiplex PCR. Of tens of thousands of clones in the sample, over 75% are singletons; the top ten hold 9.5% to 13%. The sample here was peripheral blood, taken 28 days after the second AZD1222 dose. The receptor set was obtained from an adult who received the AZD1222 COVID-19 vaccine.

The chain recombines TRBV7-9 with TRBJ2-1; D is unresolved. V gave up 7 bases and J gave up 6 bases, with 4 bases separating them. The CDR3 has 10 residues. CDR1 and CDR2 from the germline V gene are SEHNR and FQNEAQ (reference sequence). The CDR3 sequence: CASIGNEQFF. CDR3 DNA sequence: TGTGCCAGCATAGGCAATGAGCAGTTCTTC. The full variable domain, completed using reference TRBV7-9 and TRBJ2-1, is DTGVSQNPRHKITKRGQNVTFRCDPISEHNRLYWYRQTLGQGPEFLTYFQNEAQLEKSRLLSDRFSAERPKGSFSTLEIQRTEQGDSAMYLCASIGNEQFFGPGTRLTVL.

The J gene is TRBJ2-2, the V gene TRBV28, with a possible D match to TRBD1 (5 bases). Germline assignment: CDR1 MDHEN and CDR2 SYDVKM. Trimming removed 3 bases at V and 4 bases at J, with 12 bases between. The CDR3 spans 15 residues. DNA for the CDR3: TGTGCCAGCAGTTTTGGGGCTGGGTTCACCGGGGAGCTGTTTTTT. Translated: CASSFGAGFTGELFF.

This rearrangement joins TRBV7-2 to TRBJ1-4; D may be TRBD1 (5 bases). From germline, CDR1 is SGHTA and CDR2 FQGNSA. V was cut by 4 bases and J by 13 bases, with 25 bases left in between. The CDR3 sequence is 16 residues long. CDR3 sequence: CASSSTDVAHSQGLFF. CDR3 DNA sequence: TGTGCCAGCAGCTCCACCGATGTAGCCCACTCCCAGGGACTGTTTTTT.

As regards this clone: Additional DNA sequences in this sample encode the identical CDR3. The chain uses TRBV2 and TRBJ2-2; D is undetermined. Trimming shortened V by 3 bases and J by 0 bases, and 8 bases separated the two germline ends. Germline CDR1 is SNHLY and CDR2 is FYNNEI. The CDR3 length is 15 residues. CDR3 nucleotide sequence: TGTGCCAGCAGTGAGGGGTTTGCGAACACCGGGGAGCTGTTTTTT. As protein: CASSEGFANTGELFF.

V gene TRBV28 combines with J gene TRBJ2-3; D remains unclear. V gave up 6 bases and J gave up 3 bases, with 13 bases separating them. Germline V gives CDR1 MDHEN, CDR2 SYDVKM. CDR3 length: 14 residues. The CDR3 sequence is CASSRSAGTDTQYF. The CDR3 DNA sequence: TGTGCCAGCAGCCGGTCTGCTGGAACAGATACGCAGTATTTT.

This sequence joins TRBV9 and TRBJ2-5; TRBD2 matches at 16 bases. J was trimmed by 4 bases and V by 4 bases; bases with no gene match: 16. The CDR3 runs to 20 residues. Germline V gene data show CDR1 as SGDLS and CDR2 as YYNGEE. The CDR3 loop is CASSPYMRGLAGGPGETQYF. As DNA, the CDR3 is TGTGCCAGCAGCCCCTACATGCGGGGACTAGCGGGAGGGCCGGGAGAGACCCAGTACTTC.

This chain uses TRBV4-1 with TRBJ2-7; D is unclear. This CDR3 contains 13 residues. In germline, CDR1 is MGHRA, CDR2 YSYEKL. V lost 2 bases and J lost 3, with 8 bases in between. CDR3 residues: CASSQQSGYEQYF. For the CDR3, the DNA is TGCGCCAGCAGCCAACAGTCAGGCTACGAGCAGTACTTC.

The chain recombines TRBV29-1 with TRBJ1-2; D gene unclear. The germline V gene encodes CDR1 SQVTM and CDR2 ANQGSEA. The CDR3 runs 12 residues. V gave up 4 bases and J gave up 2 bases, with 8 bases separating them. This CDR3 reads CSVGDSNYGYTF. CDR3 sequence (DNA): TGCAGCGTTGGTGATTCAAACTATGGCTACACCTTC.

The V call is TRBV13, the J call TRBJ2-7; no clear D. CDR1 PRHDT and CDR2 FYEKMQ come from the germline V gene (reference sequence). The V and J ends lost 0 bases and 1 base respectively, with 4 bases between them. The CDR3 spans 13 residues. CDR3 DNA sequence: TGTGCCAGCAGCTTAGGGGTATCCTACGAGCAGTACTTC. Amino acids: CASSLGVSYEQYF.

The J gene is TRBJ1-1, the V gene TRBV5-6, with D possibly matching TRBD1 (5 bases). This CDR3 region has 14 residues. Per the germline V gene, CDR1 is SGHDT and CDR2 is YYEEEE. V was pared by 3 bases and J by 2 bases, with 11 bases between. The CDR3 loop is CASSSNRINTEAFF. In DNA, the CDR3 is TGTGCCAGCAGCTCCAACAGGATAAACACTGAAGCTTTCTTT.

Only one count was recorded for this clone. This same CDR3 is encoded by further DNA sequences in the sample. The chain recombines TRBV5-1 with TRBJ1-5, with D tentatively TRBD1 (5 bases). V was trimmed by 0 bases and J by 7 bases, leaving 11 bases between them. The CDR3 contains 14 residues. Germline CDR1 reads SGHRS; CDR2 reads YFSETQ. CDR3 in DNA: TGCGCCAGCAGCTTGGTGGGGGGACGACAGCCCCAGCATTTT. Translation: CASSLVGGRQPQHF.

Details on this clone: Other DNA sequences in the same sample also yield this CDR3. The chain has TRBV27 and TRBJ2-7, with 7 bases that match TRBD1. From germline, CDR1 is MNHEY and CDR2 SMNVEV (reference sequence). Trimming cost V 4 bases and J 2 bases; bases outside gene matches: 5. This CDR3 region has 14 residues. The CDR3 spells CASSSRDRAYEQYF. CDR3 nucleotide sequence: TGTGCCAGCAGTTCCCGGGACAGAGCCTACGAGCAGTACTTC.

The chain couples TRBV5-1 to TRBJ1-1, with 9 bases fitting TRBD1. CDR3 length equals 14 residues. With V trimmed by 2 bases and J by 6 bases, 5 bases remained unmatched. Germline V gene lookup returns CDR1 SGHRS and CDR2 YFSETQ. The CDR3 protein is CASSFGGQGSEAFF. The CDR3 DNA reads as TGCGCCAGCAGCTTCGGTGGACAGGGGTCTGAAGCTTTCTTT.

The chain is built from TRBV6-1 and TRBJ1-3; D perhaps matches TRBD1 (6 bases). CDR3 length: 16 amino acids. The germline gives CDR1 MNHNS, CDR2 SASEGT. The V gene lost 1 base and the J gene lost 2 bases, with 12 bases spanning the gap. The CDR3 is CASSEELGGPGNTIYF. The CDR3 nucleotides read TGTGCCAGCAGTGAAGAGCTGGGGGGGCCTGGAAACACCATATATTTT.

The V and J genes are TRBV5-1 and TRBJ2-7; D gene ambiguous. Per germline, CDR1 SGHRS and CDR2 YFSETQ. Trimming removed 0 bases at V and 3 bases at J, with 10 bases between. This CDR3 comprises 14 residues. The CDR3 sequence is CASSLEGILYEQYF. The DNA for the CDR3 is TGCGCCAGCAGCTTGGAGGGCATTCTCTACGAGCAGTACTTC.

There are a few counts of this clone. The rearrangement uses TRBV27 and TRBJ2-1, with 11 bases aligning to TRBD2. V lost 5 bases to trimming and J lost 6 bases; unmatched junction nucleotides: 6. CDR1 MNHEY and CDR2 SMNVEV come from the germline V gene (reference sequence). CDR3 length equals 15 residues. CDR3 region: CASSLRLAGRNEQFF. The CDR3 DNA reads TGTGCCAGCAGTCTCCGACTAGCGGGACGCAATGAGCAGTTCTTC.

Details on this clone: Relative to the germline gene, one junction end is altered; a read error may explain this. The chain joins TRBV7-7 to TRBJ2-2; D may be TRBD1 or TRBD2 (5 bases each). CDR1 is SSHAT, CDR2 FNYEAQ, per germline (reference sequence). The CDR3 runs 15 residues. For the CDR3, the DNA is TGTGCTAGCAGCTTAGCGATGGGGGACACCGGGGAGCTGTTTTTT. It yields the protein CASSLAMGDTGELFF.

This chain connects TRBV19 to TRBJ1-6; possibly TRBD1 for D (5 bases). The CDR3 is 16 amino acids. Looked up from germline, CDR1 is LNHDA and CDR2 is SQIVND (reference sequence). Trimming took off 5 bases at V and 11 bases at J, with 22 bases between the two ends. CDR3 region: CASSDDPPELGAPLHF. The CDR3 DNA sequence: TGTGCCAGTAGTGACGACCCTCCTGAGTTAGGGGCACCCCTCCACTTT.

V gene TRBV7-2 combines with J gene TRBJ2-7; D not certain. V was trimmed by 5 bases and J by 2 bases, leaving 10 bases between them. Germline assignment: CDR1 SGHTA and CDR2 FQGNSA. This CDR3 region has 13 residues. CDR3 protein: CASSTDVAYEQYF. The CDR3 DNA follows: TGTGCCAGCAGCACGGACGTTGCCTACGAGCAGTACTTC.

V is TRBV24-1 and J is TRBJ2-3; weak D call: TRBD2 (5 bases). CDR3 length: 12 amino acids. V was clipped by 9 bases and J by 6 bases, with 12 bases between them. In germline, CDR1 is KGHDR, CDR2 SFDVKD. The DNA for the CDR3 is TGTGCCACCCGTGGTCCGGGGGATACGCAGTATTTT. Translating it yields CATRGPGDTQYF.

The sample holds one count of this clone. The chain combines TRBV19 with TRBJ2-3, with D maybe TRBD2 (6 bases). Germline V gene lookup returns CDR1 LNHDA and CDR2 SQIVND (reference sequence). The V end was cut by 5 bases, the J end by 4 bases, with 19 bases between. This CDR3 spans 16 amino acids. CDR3: CASSPRDLLLADTQYF. CDR3 bases: TGTGCCAGTAGTCCTCGGGACTTACTCTTGGCAGATACGCAGTATTTT.

The V and J genes are TRBV2 and TRBJ2-1; 9 positions agree with TRBD2. The J segment lost 5 bases and the V segment lost 8 bases, leaving 13 bases of the junction unmatched. This CDR3 comprises 16 residues. The germline V gene encodes CDR1 SNHLY and CDR2 FYNNEI. The CDR3 is CASLGSGGKTNNEQFF. The CDR3 DNA is TGTGCCAGCTTGGGTAGCGGGGGAAAAACGAACAATGAGCAGTTCTTC.

A few counts support this clone. The chain combines TRBV15 with TRBJ1-4; no clear D gene. The CDR3 extends over 17 amino acids. Per the germline V gene, CDR1 is LNHNV and CDR2 is YYDKDF (reference sequence). The V and J ends lost 8 bases and 4 bases respectively, with 23 bases between them. DNA of the CDR3: TGTGCCACCCGGACGATGGGAACCTTTGGCTTTAATGAAAAACTGTTTTTT. Its translation: CATRTMGTFGFNEKLFF.

The chain couples TRBV11-2 to TRBJ1-3; 8 bases agree with TRBD1. The CDR3 is 17 residues long. CDR1 SGHAT and CDR2 FQNNGV come from the germline V gene. V shed 4 bases, J shed 1 base, and the junction held 9 bases outside the gene matches. The CDR3 DNA reads as TGTGCCAGCAGCTCCCCCAGGGGGCTGCGGTCTGGAAACACCATATATTTT. Residues: CASSSPRGLRSGNTIYF.